The rows below give T cell receptor beta chains drawn from one sample of a study of T cell changes during pregnancy in multiple sclerosis. The protocol was immunoSEQ multiplex PCR, while the TCRdb copy is restricted to in-frame clones and leaves out a portion. The sample holds around 100,000 clones, 90% to 95% seen once. This specimen was peripheral blood, taken after pregnancy. These receptors were collected from a female donor with multiple sclerosis, enrolled in a pregnancy study. Each CDR3 is given with its conserved first and last residue. The D gene is left open where the match is weak. Some rows have no size entry. The others give once, few or many, or a class for an expanded clone.

TRBV6-5	-	13	-	TRBJ1-1	CASSIRGNTEAFF	TGTGCCAGCAGTATCCGGGGGAACACTGAAGCTTTCTTT
TRBV27	TRBD1	14	-	TRBJ1-2	CASSLTGVAYGYTF	TGTGCCAGCAGTCTCACAGGGGTGGCCTATGGCTACACCTTC
TRBV2	TRBD1	15	-	TRBJ1-5	CASSLDRGQGQPQHF	TGTGCCAGCAGCCTTGACAGGGGGCAAGGTCAGCCCCAGCATTTT
TRBV27	-	13	-	TRBJ2-7	CASNRLGSYEQYF	TGTGCCAGTAACCGCCTAGGAAGTTACGAGCAGTACTTC
TRBV6-5	TRBD2	14	-	TRBJ2-2	CASSPAGGSGELFF	TGTGCCAGCAGCCCGGCCGGGGGGTCCGGGGAGCTGTTTTTT
TRBV5-6	-	15	once	TRBJ1-5	CASSLGFTGNQPQHF	TGTGCCAGCAGCTTGGGATTTACTGGCAATCAGCCCCAGCATTTT
TRBV19	TRBD2	14	-	TRBJ2-2	CASRTSGGGGELFF	TGTGCCAGCCGGACTAGCGGGGGTGGAGGGGAGCTGTTTTTT
TRBV6-5	TRBD1	15	-	TRBJ2-1	CASSRWDRGYNEQFF	TGTGCCAGCAGTCGCTGGGACAGGGGCTACAATGAGCAGTTCTTC
TRBV5-6	TRBD1	13	-	TRBJ2-7	CASAGTGDNEQYF	TGTGCCAGCGCCGGGACAGGGGATAACGAGCAGTACTTC
TRBV5-1	TRBD2	15	-	TRBJ2-1	CASSLVSGGGREQFF	TGCGCCAGCAGCTTGGTTAGCGGGGGGGGTCGTGAGCAGTTCTTC
TRBV20-1	TRBD1	11	-	TRBJ2-5	CSARAGGTQYF	TGCAGTGCTAGGGCAGGGGGGACCCAGTACTTC
TRBV2	-	13	-	TRBJ1-1	CASSIGGNTEAFF	TGTGCCAGCAGTATCGGGGGAAACACTGAAGCTTTCTTT
TRBV5-4	-	12	-	TRBJ2-2	CASSFYAGELFF	TGTGCCAGCAGCTTCTATGCCGGGGAGCTGTTTTTT
TRBV30	-	16	-	TRBJ2-2	CASKAPGELNTGELFF	TGTGCGTCAAAGGCTCCGGGGGAGTTAAACACCGGGGAGCTGTTTTTT
TRBV4-1	TRBD2	15	-	TRBJ2-5	CASSHPGTSGETQYF	TGCGCCAGCAGCCACCCCGGGACTAGCGGGGAGACCCAGTACTTC